Listed here is a single T cell receptor (beta chain). This record belongs to a study of blood T cell repertoires in COVID-19. On the study more broadly: The United States, Italy and Spain supplied acute and convalescent COVID-19 samples. Nucleic acid was either cDNA or gDNA, and it came from T cells, B-cell-depleted T cells, or PBMCs.

In the source study's methods: Quantification of nucleated cells was approximated via reference gene primer amplification. The assay was immunoSEQ multiplex PCR, and TCRdb's table has in-frame clones only and misses some. V and J calls and clone size come straight from that table; D and trimming were deduced from the DNA. The table has around 95,000 clones, 91% seen once. Sequencing was done on a sample of peripheral blood. The sequence derives from a man aged 50-59 years with active COVID-19.

The CDR3 DNA reads TGTGCCAGCAGCATATACAGGGGCGAGCAGTACTTC. Its protein product is CASSIYRGEQYF. The chain carries TRBV5-8 and TRBJ2-7; TRBD1 aligns across 7 bases. The CDR3 length is 12 residues. CDR1 is SGHTS and CDR2 is YDEGEE in the germline V gene. V gave up 4 bases and J gave up 6 bases; unmatched junction bases: 4.